A selection of T cell receptor beta chains follows, all from one sample in a study of T cells in localized non-small cell lung cancer. Here immunoSEQ multiplex PCR was the method, and the copy in TCRdb shows in-frame clones only, minus some. The repertoire holds about 82,000 clones, with about three quarters as singletons. Sequencing was performed on PBMCs, taken before any cancer treatment. Receptors originate from a man between 40 and 69 years old with stage II squamous cell lung carcinoma. Each CDR3 is given with its conserved first and last residue. Each record gives: J gene, V gene, D gene, clone size, CDR3 DNA, CDR3 protein. The D gene is left open where the match is weak. Clone size, where shown, is once, few, many, or a class for clones that have expanded.

J gene: TRBJ1-4; V gene: TRBV18; D gene: TRBD1; clone size: NA; CDR3 DNA: TGTGCCAGCTCACCAGGAACAGGGGGTGAAAAACTGTTTTTT; CDR3 protein: CASSPGTGGEKLFF
J gene: TRBJ2-3; V gene: TRBV13; D gene: NA; clone size: NA; CDR3 DNA: TGTGCCAGCAGCTCGACAGTGGCAGATACGCAGTATTTT; CDR3 protein: CASSSTVADTQYF
J gene: TRBJ2-5; V gene: TRBV6-6; D gene: NA; clone size: NA; CDR3 DNA: TGTGCCAGCAACCCAGGACAAGCTCAAGAGACCCAGTACTTC; CDR3 protein: CASNPGQAQETQYF
J gene: TRBJ2-6; V gene: TRBV11-2; D gene: NA; clone size: NA; CDR3 DNA: TGTGCCAGCAGCTTACACACTTCCGGCTCTGGGGCCAACGTCCTGACTTTC; CDR3 protein: CASSLHTSGSGANVLTF
J gene: TRBJ2-2; V gene: TRBV4-2; D gene: TRBD2; clone size: NA; CDR3 DNA: TGTGCCAGCAGCCCGTATGACATAGCGGGGGGTACGAACACCGGGGAGCTGTTTTTT; CDR3 protein: CASSPYDIAGGTNTGELFF
J gene: TRBJ1-5; V gene: TRBV19; D gene: NA; clone size: NA; CDR3 DNA: TGTGCCAGTAGTATAGGAGACACCTTAACGGATCAGCCCCAGCATTTT; CDR3 protein: CASSIGDTLTDQPQHF
J gene: TRBJ1-4; V gene: TRBV6-6; D gene: NA; clone size: many; CDR3 DNA: TGTGCCAGCAGTTCGGCGGGACGGTCGGATGAAAAACTGTTTTTT; CDR3 protein: CASSSAGRSDEKLFF
J gene: TRBJ1-1; V gene: TRBV5-4; D gene: NA; clone size: NA; CDR3 DNA: TGTGCCAGCAGCTCAATCGACGGTGAAGCTTTCTTT; CDR3 protein: CASSSIDGEAFF
J gene: TRBJ1-3; V gene: TRBV4-3; D gene: NA; clone size: NA; CDR3 DNA: TGCGCCAGCAGCCAAGATCCGTCCCCAACGGCAGGCCTTGGAAACACCATATATTTT; CDR3 protein: CASSQDPSPTAGLGNTIYF
J gene: TRBJ1-2; V gene: TRBV29-1; D gene: NA; clone size: NA; CDR3 DNA: TGCAGCGTTTCAAGGGGTACCTATGGCTACACCTTC; CDR3 protein: CSVSRGTYGYTF
J gene: TRBJ2-1; V gene: TRBV6-5; D gene: NA; clone size: NA; CDR3 DNA: TGTGCCAGCAGTTACGGCAGGATCAATGAGCAGTTCTTC; CDR3 protein: CASSYGRINEQFF
J gene: TRBJ1-4; V gene: TRBV11-2; D gene: TRBD1; clone size: NA; CDR3 DNA: TGTGCCAGCAGCCCCAGACAGGGAACCACTAATGAAAAACTGTTTTTT; CDR3 protein: CASSPRQGTTNEKLFF
J gene: TRBJ2-2; V gene: TRBV5-1; D gene: NA; clone size: NA; CDR3 DNA: TGCGCCAGCAGCTTGGGGCGATGGGGAACCGCGAACACCGGGGAGCTGTTTTTT; CDR3 protein: CASSLGRWGTANTGELFF
J gene: TRBJ2-7; V gene: TRBV11-2; D gene: TRBD2; clone size: NA; CDR3 DNA: TGTGCCAGCAGCCGGACTAGTTCCTACGAGCAGTACTTC; CDR3 protein: CASSRTSSYEQYF
J gene: TRBJ2-7; V gene: TRBV10-3; D gene: NA; clone size: NA; CDR3 DNA: TGTGCCATCAGTTTGGGACGGGCTAAGGAGCAGTACTTC; CDR3 protein: CAISLGRAKEQYF
J gene: TRBJ2-3; V gene: TRBV5-1; D gene: TRBD1; clone size: NA; CDR3 DNA: TGCGCCAGCAGCTTGGGACAGGGGGCAGATACGCAGTATTTT; CDR3 protein: CASSLGQGADTQYF
J gene: TRBJ2-7; V gene: TRBV6-5; D gene: NA; clone size: NA; CDR3 DNA: TGTGCCAGCAGTTACGGGTACTCCTACGAGCAGTACTTC; CDR3 protein: CASSYGYSYEQYF
J gene: TRBJ2-1; V gene: TRBV4-1; D gene: NA; clone size: few; CDR3 DNA: TGCGCCAGCAGCCAAGATCTTTCAGGCAGATACAATGAGCAGTTCTTC; CDR3 protein: CASSQDLSGRYNEQFF
J gene: TRBJ2-7; V gene: TRBV19; D gene: NA; clone size: once; CDR3 DNA: TGTGCCAGTAGTATAGAACCAGGGAGTTCCTACGAGCAGTACTTC; CDR3 protein: CASSIEPGSSYEQYF
J gene: TRBJ2-1; V gene: TRBV7-9; D gene: NA; clone size: NA; CDR3 DNA: TGTGCCAGCAGCTTAACTCTCAGGGATGAGCAGTTCTTC; CDR3 protein: CASSLTLRDEQFF
J gene: TRBJ2-2; V gene: TRBV28; D gene: NA; clone size: NA; CDR3 DNA: TGTGCCAGCAGTTGGGCCGGGGAGCTGTTTTTT; CDR3 protein: CASSWAGELFF
J gene: TRBJ2-6; V gene: TRBV19; D gene: NA; clone size: NA; CDR3 DNA: TGTGCCAGTAATCAGGGGTCGAACTCTGGGGCCAACGTCCTGACTTTC; CDR3 protein: CASNQGSNSGANVLTF
J gene: TRBJ2-7; V gene: TRBV6-1; D gene: NA; clone size: few; CDR3 DNA: TGTGCCAGCGGGGGCTACGAGCAGTACTTC; CDR3 protein: CASGGYEQYF
J gene: TRBJ1-2; V gene: TRBV2; D gene: NA; clone size: once; CDR3 DNA: TGTGCCAGCACAAGGACAGAGAGTAACTATGGCTACACCTTC; CDR3 protein: CASTRTESNYGYTF
J gene: TRBJ1-5; V gene: TRBV30; D gene: NA; clone size: NA; CDR3 DNA: TGTGCCTGGAGTGTAGCTGGTGGGGGGAGCAATCAGCCCCAGCATTTT; CDR3 protein: CAWSVAGGGSNQPQHF
J gene: TRBJ2-3; V gene: TRBV5-4; D gene: NA; clone size: NA; CDR3 DNA: TGTGCCAGCGTAATCGCGGGCACAGATACGCAGTATTTT; CDR3 protein: CASVIAGTDTQYF
J gene: TRBJ1-5; V gene: TRBV27; D gene: NA; clone size: NA; CDR3 DNA: TGTGCCAGCAGTCCTGGACTTAGCAATCAGCCCCAGCATTTT; CDR3 protein: CASSPGLSNQPQHF
J gene: TRBJ1-5; V gene: TRBV7-2; D gene: NA; clone size: NA; CDR3 DNA: TGTGCCAGCAGCTTAGGGAGCGTTCGCAATCAGCCCCAGCATTTT; CDR3 protein: CASSLGSVRNQPQHF
J gene: TRBJ1-5; V gene: TRBV28; D gene: NA; clone size: NA; CDR3 DNA: TGTGCCAGCGGCCTCAATCAGCCCCAGCATTTT; CDR3 protein: CASGLNQPQHF
J gene: TRBJ1-3; V gene: TRBV30; D gene: NA; clone size: NA; CDR3 DNA: TGTGCCTGGAGAGTCTCTGGAAACACCATATATTTT; CDR3 protein: CAWRVSGNTIYF
J gene: TRBJ2-7; V gene: TRBV7-9; D gene: NA; clone size: few; CDR3 DNA: TGTGCCAGCAGCAATGAGCTGCTAGGGACCCCTTCCTACGAGCAGTACTTC; CDR3 protein: CASSNELLGTPSYEQYF
J gene: TRBJ2-3; V gene: TRBV7-2; D gene: NA; clone size: once; CDR3 DNA: TGTGCCAGCAGCTTTCCTAGTGAAGATACGCAGTATTTT; CDR3 protein: CASSFPSEDTQYF
J gene: TRBJ2-5; V gene: TRBV2; D gene: NA; clone size: NA; CDR3 DNA: TGTGCCAGCTTGCGTAGGCAAGAGACCCAGTACTTC; CDR3 protein: CASLRRQETQYF
J gene: TRBJ2-1; V gene: TRBV18; D gene: NA; clone size: NA; CDR3 DNA: TGTGCCAGCTCAGAGGGGCGAGCAACAGCCTCCTACAATGAGCAGTTCTTC; CDR3 protein: CASSEGRATASYNEQFF
J gene: TRBJ1-2; V gene: TRBV27; D gene: NA; clone size: few; CDR3 DNA: TGTGCCAGCAGTTTATCGGTGAGGGTTGGCTACACCTTC; CDR3 protein: CASSLSVRVGYTF
J gene: TRBJ2-1; V gene: TRBV9; D gene: TRBD2; clone size: NA; CDR3 DNA: TGTGCCAGCAGCCCCACGCGGGGGGTGAATGAGCAGTTCTTC; CDR3 protein: CASSPTRGVNEQFF
J gene: TRBJ2-5; V gene: TRBV6-1; D gene: NA; clone size: NA; CDR3 DNA: TGTGCCAGCAGTGATGGACAAAAAGTTAAAGAGACCCAGTACTTC; CDR3 protein: CASSDGQKVKETQYF
J gene: TRBJ2-1; V gene: TRBV5-4; D gene: NA; clone size: NA; CDR3 DNA: TGTGCCAGCAGCTTCGGGAGCTCCTACAATGAGCAGTTCTTC; CDR3 protein: CASSFGSSYNEQFF
J gene: TRBJ2-7; V gene: TRBV28; D gene: TRBD2; clone size: NA; CDR3 DNA: TGTGCCAGCAGATACCCGGGACTAGACTACGAGCAGTACTTC; CDR3 protein: CASRYPGLDYEQYF
J gene: TRBJ2-7; V gene: TRBV5-1; D gene: TRBD1; clone size: few; CDR3 DNA: TGCGCCAGCAGCTTGGGGGACAGCTGGGTCGGCGAGCAGTACTTC; CDR3 protein: CASSLGDSWVGEQYF
J gene: TRBJ2-6; V gene: TRBV25-1; D gene: TRBD1; clone size: NA; CDR3 DNA: TGTGCCAGCAGTTATCCGGGACAGCTCAGCTCTGGGGCCAACGTCCTGACTTTC; CDR3 protein: CASSYPGQLSSGANVLTF
J gene: TRBJ1-4; V gene: TRBV21-1; D gene: NA; clone size: NA; CDR3 DNA: TGTGCCAGCAGCATCCACTGGGAACAGCTTAATGAAAAACTGTTTTTT; CDR3 protein: CASSIHWEQLNEKLFF